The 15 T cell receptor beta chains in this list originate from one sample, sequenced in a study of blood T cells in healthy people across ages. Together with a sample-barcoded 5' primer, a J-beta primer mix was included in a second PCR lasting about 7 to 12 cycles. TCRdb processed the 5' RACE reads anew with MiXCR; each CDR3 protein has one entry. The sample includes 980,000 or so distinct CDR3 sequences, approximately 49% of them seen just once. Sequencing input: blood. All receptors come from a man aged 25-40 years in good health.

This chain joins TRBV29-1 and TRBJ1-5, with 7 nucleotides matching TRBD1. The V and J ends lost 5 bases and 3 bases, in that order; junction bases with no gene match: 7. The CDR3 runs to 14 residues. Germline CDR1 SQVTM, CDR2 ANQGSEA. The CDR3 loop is CSVTSGTDNQPQHF. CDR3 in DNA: TGCAGCGTTACCTCCGGGACAGACAATCAGCCCCAGCATTTT.

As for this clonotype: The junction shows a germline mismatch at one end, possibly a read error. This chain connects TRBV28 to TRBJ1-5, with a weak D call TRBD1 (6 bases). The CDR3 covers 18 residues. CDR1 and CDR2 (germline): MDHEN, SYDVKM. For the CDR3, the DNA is TGTGCCAGCAGTTTATGGGGGCAGGGGCTCCCTACCAGTCAGCCCCAGCCTTTT. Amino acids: CASSLWGQGLPTSQPQPF.

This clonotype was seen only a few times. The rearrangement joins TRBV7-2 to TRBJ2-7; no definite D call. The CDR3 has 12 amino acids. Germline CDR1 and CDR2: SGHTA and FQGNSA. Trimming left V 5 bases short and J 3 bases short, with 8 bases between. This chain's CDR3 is CASSVSFYEQYF. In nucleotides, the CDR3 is TGTGCCAGCAGCGTCTCTTTCTACGAGCAGTACTTC.

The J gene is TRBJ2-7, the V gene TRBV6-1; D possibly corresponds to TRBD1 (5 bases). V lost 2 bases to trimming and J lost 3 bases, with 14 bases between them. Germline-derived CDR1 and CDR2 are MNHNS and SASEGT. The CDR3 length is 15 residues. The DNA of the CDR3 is TGTGCCAGCAGTGAACGCCAGGGTGCGTTCTACGAGCAGTACTTC. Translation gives CASSERQGAFYEQYF.

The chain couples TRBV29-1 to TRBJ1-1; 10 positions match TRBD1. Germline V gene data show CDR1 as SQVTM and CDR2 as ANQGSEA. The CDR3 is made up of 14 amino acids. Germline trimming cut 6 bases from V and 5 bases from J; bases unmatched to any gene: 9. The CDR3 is CSVERQGAWTEAFF. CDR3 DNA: TGCAGCGTGGAGAGACAGGGGGCATGGACTGAAGCTTTCTTT.

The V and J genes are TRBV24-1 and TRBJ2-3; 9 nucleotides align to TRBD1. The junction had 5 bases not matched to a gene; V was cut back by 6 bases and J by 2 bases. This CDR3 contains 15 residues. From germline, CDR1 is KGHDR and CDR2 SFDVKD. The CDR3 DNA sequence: TGTGCCACCAGTATTGGGACAGGGTCCACAGATACGCAGTATTTT. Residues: CATSIGTGSTDTQYF.

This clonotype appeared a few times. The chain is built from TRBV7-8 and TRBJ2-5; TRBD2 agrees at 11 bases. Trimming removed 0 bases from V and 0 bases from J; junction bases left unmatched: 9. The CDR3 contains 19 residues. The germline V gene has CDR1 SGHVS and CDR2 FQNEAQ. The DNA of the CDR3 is TGTGCCAGCAGCTTAGCGCGTAGACTAGCGGGGAGTCACCAAGAGACCCAGTACTTC. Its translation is CASSLARRLAGSHQETQYF.

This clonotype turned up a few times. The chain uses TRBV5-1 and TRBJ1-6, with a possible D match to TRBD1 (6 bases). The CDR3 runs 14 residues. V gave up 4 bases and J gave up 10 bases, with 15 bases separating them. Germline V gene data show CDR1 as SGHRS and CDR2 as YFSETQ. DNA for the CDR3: TGCGCCAGCAGCGCGGGACAACCGGGGTCACCCCTCCACTTT. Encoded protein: CASSAGQPGSPLHF.

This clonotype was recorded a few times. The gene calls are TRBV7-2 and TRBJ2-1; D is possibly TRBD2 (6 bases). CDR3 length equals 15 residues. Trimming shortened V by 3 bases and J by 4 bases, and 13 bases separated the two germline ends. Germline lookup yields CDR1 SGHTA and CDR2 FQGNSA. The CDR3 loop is CASSFSGTVYNEQFF. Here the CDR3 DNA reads TGTGCCAGCAGCTTCTCCGGGACTGTTTACAATGAGCAGTTCTTC.

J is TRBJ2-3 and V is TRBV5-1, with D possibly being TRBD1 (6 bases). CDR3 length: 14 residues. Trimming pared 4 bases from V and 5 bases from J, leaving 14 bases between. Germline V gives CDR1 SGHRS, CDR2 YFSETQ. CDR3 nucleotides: TGCGCCAGCAGCCCCGGACAGAGCGGAGATACGCAGTATTTT. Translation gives CASSPGQSGDTQYF.

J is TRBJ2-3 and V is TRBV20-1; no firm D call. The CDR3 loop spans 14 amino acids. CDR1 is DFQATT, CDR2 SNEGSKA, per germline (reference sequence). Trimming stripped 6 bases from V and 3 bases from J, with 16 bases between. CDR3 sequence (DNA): TGCAGTGCCCACAGAGGCAGACATACAGATACGCAGTATTTT. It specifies CSAHRGRHTDTQYF.

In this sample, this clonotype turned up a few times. This chain's CDR3 is CSAHWAGNYNEQFF. The CDR3, as DNA: TGCAGTGCTCACTGGGCAGGGAATTACAATGAGCAGTTCTTC. The rearrangement links TRBV20-1 to TRBJ2-1; perhaps TRBD1 as D (5 bases). Germline CDR1 DFQATT, CDR2 SNEGSKA (reference sequence). This CDR3 is built from 14 residues. The V end was cut by 5 bases, the J end by 4 bases, with 15 bases between.

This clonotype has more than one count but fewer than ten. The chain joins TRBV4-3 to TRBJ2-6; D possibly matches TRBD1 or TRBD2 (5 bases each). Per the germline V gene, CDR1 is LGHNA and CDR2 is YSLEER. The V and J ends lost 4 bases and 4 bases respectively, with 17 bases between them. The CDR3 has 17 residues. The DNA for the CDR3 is TGCGCCAGCAGCCCCTTCGTATCGGGGCCCGGGGCCAACGTCCTGACTTTC. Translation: CASSPFVSGPGANVLTF.

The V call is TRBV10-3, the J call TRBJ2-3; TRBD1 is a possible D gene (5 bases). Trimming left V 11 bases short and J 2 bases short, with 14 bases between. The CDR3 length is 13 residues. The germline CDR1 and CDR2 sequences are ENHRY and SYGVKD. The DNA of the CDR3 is TGTGCCGTCGCGGCAGGGCACACAGATACGCAGTATTTT. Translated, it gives CAVAAGHTDTQYF.

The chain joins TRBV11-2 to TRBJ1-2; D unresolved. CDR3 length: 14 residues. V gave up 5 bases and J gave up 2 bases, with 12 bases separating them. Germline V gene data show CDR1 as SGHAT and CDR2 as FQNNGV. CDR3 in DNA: TGTGCCAGCAGCCCCGACGGCACGAACTATGGCTACACCTTC. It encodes CASSPDGTNYGYTF.